This T cell receptor (beta chain) was retrieved from a study of T cells in Graves' hyperthyroidism and ophthalmopathy. Turning to the study itself: Prior to any treatment, at the point of initial diagnosis, peripheral blood was collected.

This clonotype was seen ten or more times. Pregnant or lactating patients were excluded, as were those with uncontrolled infection or other autoimmune disease. The germline gives CDR1 SGHAT, CDR2 FQNNGV. There are 14 residues in the CDR3. V lost 0 bases, J lost 9 bases, and 9 bases lay in between. RNA transcripts yielded amplified TCR beta CDR3 regions. TCR CDR3 underwent first-round RT-PCR with the HTBI primer set. TCRdb ran MiXCR on the multiplex PCR reads and lists one entry per CDR3 protein. The sample has approximately 720,000 distinct CDR3 sequences; 18% are singletons. The chain has TRBV11-2 and TRBJ1-6, with D perhaps TRBD1 (6 bases). The receptor's source is a woman between 50 and 59 years old with Graves' hyperthyroidism that later progressed to Graves' ophthalmopathy. The sample taken for sequencing was blood. CDR3: CASSLDGGGSPLHF. DNA of the CDR3: TGTGCCAGCAGCTTAGATGGAGGGGGTTCACCCCTCCACTTT.